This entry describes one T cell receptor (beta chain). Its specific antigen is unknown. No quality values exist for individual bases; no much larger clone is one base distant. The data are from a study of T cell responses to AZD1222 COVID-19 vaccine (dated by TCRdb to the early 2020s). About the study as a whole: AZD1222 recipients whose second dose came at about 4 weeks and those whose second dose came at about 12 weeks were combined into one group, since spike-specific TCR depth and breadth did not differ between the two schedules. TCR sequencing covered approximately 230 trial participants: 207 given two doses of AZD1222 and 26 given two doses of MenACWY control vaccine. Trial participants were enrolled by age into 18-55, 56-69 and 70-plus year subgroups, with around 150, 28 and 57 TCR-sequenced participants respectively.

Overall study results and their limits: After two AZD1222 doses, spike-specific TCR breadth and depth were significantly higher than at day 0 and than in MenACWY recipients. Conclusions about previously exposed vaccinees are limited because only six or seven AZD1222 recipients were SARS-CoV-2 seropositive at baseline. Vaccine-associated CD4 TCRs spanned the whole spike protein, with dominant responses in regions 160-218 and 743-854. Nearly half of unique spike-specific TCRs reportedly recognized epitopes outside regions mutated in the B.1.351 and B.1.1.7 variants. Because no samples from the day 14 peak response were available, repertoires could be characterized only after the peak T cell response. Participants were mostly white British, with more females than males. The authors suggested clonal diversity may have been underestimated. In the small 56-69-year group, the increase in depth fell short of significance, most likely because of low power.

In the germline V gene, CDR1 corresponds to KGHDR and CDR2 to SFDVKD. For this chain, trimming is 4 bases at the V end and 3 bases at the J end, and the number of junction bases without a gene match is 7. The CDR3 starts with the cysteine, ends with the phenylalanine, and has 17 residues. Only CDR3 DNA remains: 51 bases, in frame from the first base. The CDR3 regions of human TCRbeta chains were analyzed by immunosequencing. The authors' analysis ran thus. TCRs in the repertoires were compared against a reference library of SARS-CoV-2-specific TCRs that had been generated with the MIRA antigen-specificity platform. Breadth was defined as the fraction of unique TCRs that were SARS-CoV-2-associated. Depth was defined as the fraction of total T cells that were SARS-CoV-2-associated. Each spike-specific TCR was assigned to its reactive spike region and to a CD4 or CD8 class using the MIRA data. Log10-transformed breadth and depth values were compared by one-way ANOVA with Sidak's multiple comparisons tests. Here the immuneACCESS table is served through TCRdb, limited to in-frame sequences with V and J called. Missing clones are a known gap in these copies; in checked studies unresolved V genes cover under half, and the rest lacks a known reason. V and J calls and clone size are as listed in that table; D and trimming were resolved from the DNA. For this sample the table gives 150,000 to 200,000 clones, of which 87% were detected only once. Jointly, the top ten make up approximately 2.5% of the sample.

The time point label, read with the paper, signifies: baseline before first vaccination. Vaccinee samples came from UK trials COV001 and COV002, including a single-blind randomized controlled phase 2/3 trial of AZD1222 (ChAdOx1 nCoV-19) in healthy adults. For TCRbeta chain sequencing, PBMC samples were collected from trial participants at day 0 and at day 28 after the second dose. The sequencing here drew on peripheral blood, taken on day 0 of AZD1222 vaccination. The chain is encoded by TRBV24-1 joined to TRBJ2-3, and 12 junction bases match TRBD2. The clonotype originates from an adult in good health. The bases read TGTGCCACCAGTGACCGACTAGCGGGAGCCATAACAGATACGCAGTATTTT. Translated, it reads CATSDRLAGAITDTQYF.